The T cell receptor beta chain described here comes from a study of CD8+ T cells in alopecia areata. General study results and limits: Lesional scalp exceeded normal scalp in clonality, especially in alopecia totalis/universalis.

As to this clone: Its cognate antigen is unknown.

Once RNA had been extracted, it was reverse transcribed into cDNA to act as the sequencing template. TCRdb keeps only in-frame clones here, not all; method: immunoSEQ multiplex PCR. The data show some 110,000 clones, around 61% seen once. Isolation of CD4+ and CD8+ T cells from PBMCs was achieved by sorting. Sequencing was carried out using CD4+ T cells sorted from blood. This clonotype was obtained from a human donor in good health.

The DNA for the CDR3 is TGCAGTGCTAGGAGCAACTATGGCTACACCTTC. This encodes CSARSNYGYTF. The genes are TRBV20-1 and TRBJ1-2; D gene unclear. V was shortened by 3 bases and J by 2 bases, with 4 bases between the two germline ends. CDR3 length: 11 amino acids. Germline V CDR1 and CDR2: DFQATT, SNEGSKA (reference sequence).